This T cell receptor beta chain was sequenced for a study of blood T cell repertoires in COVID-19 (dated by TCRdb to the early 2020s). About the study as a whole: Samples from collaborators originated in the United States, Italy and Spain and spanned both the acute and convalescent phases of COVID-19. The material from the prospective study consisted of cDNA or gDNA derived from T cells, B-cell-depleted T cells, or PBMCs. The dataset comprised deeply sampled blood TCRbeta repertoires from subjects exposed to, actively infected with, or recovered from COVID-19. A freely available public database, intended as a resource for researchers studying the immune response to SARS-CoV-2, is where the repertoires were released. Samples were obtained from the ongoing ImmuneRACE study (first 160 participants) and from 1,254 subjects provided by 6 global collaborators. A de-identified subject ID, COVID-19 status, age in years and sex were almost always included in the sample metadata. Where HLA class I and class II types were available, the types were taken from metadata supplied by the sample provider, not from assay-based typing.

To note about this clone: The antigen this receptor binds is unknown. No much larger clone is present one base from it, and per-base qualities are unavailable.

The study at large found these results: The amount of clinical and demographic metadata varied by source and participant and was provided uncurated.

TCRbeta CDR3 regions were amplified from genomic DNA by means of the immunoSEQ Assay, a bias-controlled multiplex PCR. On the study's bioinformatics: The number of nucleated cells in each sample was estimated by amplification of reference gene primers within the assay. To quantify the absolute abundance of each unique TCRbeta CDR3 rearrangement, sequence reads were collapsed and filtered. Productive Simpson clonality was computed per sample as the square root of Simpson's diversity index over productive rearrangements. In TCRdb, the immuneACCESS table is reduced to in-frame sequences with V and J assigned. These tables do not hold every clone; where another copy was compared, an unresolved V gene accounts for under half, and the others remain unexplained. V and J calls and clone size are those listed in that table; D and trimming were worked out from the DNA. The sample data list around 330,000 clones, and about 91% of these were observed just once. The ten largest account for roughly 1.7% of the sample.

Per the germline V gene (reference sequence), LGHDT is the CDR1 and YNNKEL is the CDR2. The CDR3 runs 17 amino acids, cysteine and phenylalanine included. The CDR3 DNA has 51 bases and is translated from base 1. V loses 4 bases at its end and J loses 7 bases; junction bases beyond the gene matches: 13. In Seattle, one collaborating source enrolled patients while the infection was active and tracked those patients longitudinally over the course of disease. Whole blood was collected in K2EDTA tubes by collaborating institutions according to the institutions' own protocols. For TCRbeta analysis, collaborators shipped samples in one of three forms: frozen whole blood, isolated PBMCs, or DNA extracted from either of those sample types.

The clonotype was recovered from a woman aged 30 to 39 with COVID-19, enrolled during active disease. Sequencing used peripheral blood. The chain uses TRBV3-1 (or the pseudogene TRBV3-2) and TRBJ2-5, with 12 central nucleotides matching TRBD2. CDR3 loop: CASSLPGTSGPHGTQYF. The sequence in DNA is TGTGCCAGCAGCCTACCAGGGACTAGCGGGCCCCATGGGACCCAGTACTTC.